This T cell receptor (beta chain) was obtained from a study of OX40 agonist ivuxolimab in advanced cancers. The CDR3 runs 16 residues. Trimming shortened V by 2 bases and J by 0 bases, and 11 bases separated the two germline ends. CDR1 is LNHNV and CDR2 is YYDKDF in the germline V gene (reference sequence). Data came from immunoSEQ multiplex PCR; TCRdb stores just in-frame clones and leaves some out. The sample records about 55,000 clones, approximately 83% being singletons. This material consisted of CD4+ or CD8+ T cells sorted from blood, taken in a trial of the OX40 agonist ivuxolimab. The chain is built from TRBV15 and TRBJ1-3, with D hard to call. This receptor was taken from an adult with an advanced solid tumor such as melanoma, head and neck, liver or kidney cancer. The CDR3 nucleotides read TGTGCCACCAGCAGAACGGGCCCCCTCTCTGGAAACACCATATATTTT. This sequence encodes CATSRTGPLSGNTIYF.